The clone carrying this T cell receptor beta chain was detected only a few times. Its antigen is as yet unknown. PCR used 60 Vbeta primers and 13 Jbeta primers. Profiling relied on immunoSEQ multiplex PCR, and the TCRdb table lists in-frame clones only, not all of them. The data hold approximately 120,000 clones, with 74% observed a single time. These data originate in a study of cytomegalovirus exposure and HLA in healthy donors. The length of the CDR3 is 19 residues. Study outcomes and limitations: One variant, a missense change in DCLRE1C, was linked in a later analysis to TCR beta V- and J-gene trimming. Previous analysis showed most TCR beta V segments were productive about 87% or about 30% of the time. High sensitivity and specificity were reportedly achieved when the classifier diagnosed cytomegalovirus status.

The sample was PBMCs. The clonotype comes from a woman aged 45-65 years in good health and CMV-seropositive. V and J are TRBV21-1 and TRBJ2-7; the table's D call TRBD2 went unverified against the DNA. TRBV21-1 is annotated as a pseudogene. As DNA, the CDR3 is TGTGCCAGCAGCAGCTTAACGATCCCTAGCGGGGAAAGGAGCTACGAGCAGTACTTC. It translates to CASSSLTIPSGERSYEQYF.